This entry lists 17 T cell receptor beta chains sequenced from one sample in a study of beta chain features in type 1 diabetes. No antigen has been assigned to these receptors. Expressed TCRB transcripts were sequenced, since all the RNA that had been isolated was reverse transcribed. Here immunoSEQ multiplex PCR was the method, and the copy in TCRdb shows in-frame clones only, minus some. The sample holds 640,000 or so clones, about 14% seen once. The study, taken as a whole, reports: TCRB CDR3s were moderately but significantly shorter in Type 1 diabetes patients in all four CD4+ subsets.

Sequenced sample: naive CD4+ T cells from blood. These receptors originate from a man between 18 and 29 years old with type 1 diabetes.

CDR3 bases: TGTGCAAGTCGCTTCTACAATGAGCAGTTCTTC. Translation gives CASRFYNEQFF. V gene TRBV12-2 combines with J gene TRBJ2-1. TRBV12-2 is classified as a pseudogene. This CDR3 has 11 residues.

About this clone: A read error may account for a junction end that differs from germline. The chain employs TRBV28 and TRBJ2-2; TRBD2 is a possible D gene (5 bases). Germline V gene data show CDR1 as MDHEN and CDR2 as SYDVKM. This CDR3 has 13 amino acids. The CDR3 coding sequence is TGTGCCAGCAGACTAGAGAGCACCCGGGAGCTGTTTTTT. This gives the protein CASRLESTRELFF.

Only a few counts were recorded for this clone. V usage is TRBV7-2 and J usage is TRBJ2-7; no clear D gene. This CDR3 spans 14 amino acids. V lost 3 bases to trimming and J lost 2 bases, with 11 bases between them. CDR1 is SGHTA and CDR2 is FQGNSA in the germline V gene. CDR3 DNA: TGTGCCAGCAGCTTTTGGTACGGGCCCTACGAGCAGTACTTC. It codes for CASSFWYGPYEQYF. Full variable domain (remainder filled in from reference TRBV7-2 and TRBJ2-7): GAGVSQSPSNKVTEKGKDVELRCDPISGHTALYWYRQSLGQGLEFLIYFQGNSAPDKSGLPSDRFSAERTGGSVSTLTIQRTQQEDSAVYLCASSFWYGPYEQYFGPGTRLTVT.

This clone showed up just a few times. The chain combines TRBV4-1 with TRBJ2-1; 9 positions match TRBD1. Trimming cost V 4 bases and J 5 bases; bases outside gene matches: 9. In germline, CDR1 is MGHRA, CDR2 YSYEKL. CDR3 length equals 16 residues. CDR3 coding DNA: TGCGCCAGCAGCCCCCTCCCGGGACAGGGCCACAATGAGCAGTTCTTC. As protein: CASSPLPGQGHNEQFF.

Written as DNA, the CDR3 is TGTGCCAGCAGGTTCCCCGCAGGGGTGGCCACCGGGGAGCTGTTTTTT. Translated: CASRFPAGVATGELFF. V and J are TRBV7-9 and TRBJ2-2, with a possible D match to TRBD1 (6 bases). V was cut by 6 bases and J by 4 bases, with 18 bases left in between. The CDR3 consists of 16 residues. The germline CDR1 and CDR2 sequences are SEHNR and FQNEAQ (reference sequence).

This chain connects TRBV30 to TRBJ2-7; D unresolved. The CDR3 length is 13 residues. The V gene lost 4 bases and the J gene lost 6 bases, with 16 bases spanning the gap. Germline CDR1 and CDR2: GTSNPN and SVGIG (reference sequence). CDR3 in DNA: TGTGCCTGGATGGGCCGACCCCTCTCCGAGCAGTACTTC. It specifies CAWMGRPLSEQYF.

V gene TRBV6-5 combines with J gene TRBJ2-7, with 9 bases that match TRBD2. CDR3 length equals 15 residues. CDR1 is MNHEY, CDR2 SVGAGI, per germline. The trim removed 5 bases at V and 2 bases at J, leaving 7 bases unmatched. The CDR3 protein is CASSRGTSRTYEQYF. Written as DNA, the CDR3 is TGTGCCAGCAGTCGAGGGACTAGCAGGACCTACGAGCAGTACTTC.

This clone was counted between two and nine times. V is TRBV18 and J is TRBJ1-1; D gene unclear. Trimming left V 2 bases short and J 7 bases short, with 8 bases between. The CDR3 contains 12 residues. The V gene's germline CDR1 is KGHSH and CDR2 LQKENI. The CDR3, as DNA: TGTGCCAGCTCACCAAGTAGTAATGAAGCTTTCTTT. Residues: CASSPSSNEAFF. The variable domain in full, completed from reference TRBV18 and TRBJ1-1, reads NAGVMQNPRHLVRRRGQEARLRCSPMKGHSHVYWYRQLPEEGLKFMVYLQKENIIDESGMPKERFSAEFPKEGPSILRIQQVVRGDSAAYFCASSPSSNEAFFGQGTRLTVV.

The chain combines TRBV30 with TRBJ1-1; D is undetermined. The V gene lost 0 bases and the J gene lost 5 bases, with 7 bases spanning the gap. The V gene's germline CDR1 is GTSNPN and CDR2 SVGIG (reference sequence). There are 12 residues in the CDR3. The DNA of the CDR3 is TGTGCCTGGAGTGTAAGGGTTACTGAAGCTTTCTTT. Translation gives CAWSVRVTEAFF.

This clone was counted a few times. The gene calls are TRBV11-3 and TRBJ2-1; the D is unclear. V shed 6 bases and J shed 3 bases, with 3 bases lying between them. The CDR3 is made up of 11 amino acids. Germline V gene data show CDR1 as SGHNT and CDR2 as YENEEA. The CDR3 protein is CASSYYNEQFF. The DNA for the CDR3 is TGTGCCAGCAGTTACTACAATGAGCAGTTCTTC.

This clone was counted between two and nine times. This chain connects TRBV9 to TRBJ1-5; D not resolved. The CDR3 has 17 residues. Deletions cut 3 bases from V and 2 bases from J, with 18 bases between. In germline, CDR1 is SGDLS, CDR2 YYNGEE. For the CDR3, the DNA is TGTGCCAGCAGCGCTGAGAGATTCTCGGTAGGCAATCAGCCCCAGCATTTT. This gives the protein CASSAERFSVGNQPQHF.

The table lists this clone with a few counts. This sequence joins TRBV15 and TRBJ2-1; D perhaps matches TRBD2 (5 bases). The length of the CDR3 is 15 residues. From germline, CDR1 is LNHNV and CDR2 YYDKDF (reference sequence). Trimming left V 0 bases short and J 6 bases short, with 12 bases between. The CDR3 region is CATSRDLSGFNEQFF. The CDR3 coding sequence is TGTGCCACCAGCAGAGATTTATCGGGGTTCAATGAGCAGTTCTTC.

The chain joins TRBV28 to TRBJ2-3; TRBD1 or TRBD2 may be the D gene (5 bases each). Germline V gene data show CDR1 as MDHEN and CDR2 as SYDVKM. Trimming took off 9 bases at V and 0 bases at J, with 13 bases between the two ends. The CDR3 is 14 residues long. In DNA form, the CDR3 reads TGTGCCAGTAAACGTGGGGGTAGCACAGATACGCAGTATTTT. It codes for CASKRGGSTDTQYF.

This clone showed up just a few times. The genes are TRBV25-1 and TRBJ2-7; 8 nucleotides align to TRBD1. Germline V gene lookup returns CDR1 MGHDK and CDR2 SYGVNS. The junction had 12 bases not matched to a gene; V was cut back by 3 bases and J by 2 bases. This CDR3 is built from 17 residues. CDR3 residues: CASSELLPGQEPYEQYF. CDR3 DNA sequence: TGTGCCAGCAGTGAGCTACTACCGGGACAGGAACCCTACGAGCAGTACTTC.

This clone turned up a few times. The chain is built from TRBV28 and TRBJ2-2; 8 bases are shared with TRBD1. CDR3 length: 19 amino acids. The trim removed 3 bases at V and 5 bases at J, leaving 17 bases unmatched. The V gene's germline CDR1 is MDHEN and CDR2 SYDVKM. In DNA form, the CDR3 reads TGTGCCAGCAGTTTGGAGAAGACAGGGGTGACCGAGGCAACCGGGGAGCTGTTTTTT. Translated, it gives CASSLEKTGVTEATGELFF.

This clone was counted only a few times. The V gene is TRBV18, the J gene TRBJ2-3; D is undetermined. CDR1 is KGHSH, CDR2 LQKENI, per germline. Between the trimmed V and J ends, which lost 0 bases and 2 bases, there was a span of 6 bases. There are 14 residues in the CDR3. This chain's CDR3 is CASSPPATTDTQYF. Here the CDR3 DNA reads TGTGCCAGCTCACCACCGGCCACCACAGATACGCAGTATTTT.

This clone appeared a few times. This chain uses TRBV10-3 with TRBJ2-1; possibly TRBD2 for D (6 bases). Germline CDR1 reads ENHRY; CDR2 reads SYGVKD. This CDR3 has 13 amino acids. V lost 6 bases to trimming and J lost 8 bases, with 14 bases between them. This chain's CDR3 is CAIRTGEDHEQFF. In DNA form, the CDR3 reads TGTGCCATCAGGACGGGGGAGGACCATGAGCAGTTCTTC.